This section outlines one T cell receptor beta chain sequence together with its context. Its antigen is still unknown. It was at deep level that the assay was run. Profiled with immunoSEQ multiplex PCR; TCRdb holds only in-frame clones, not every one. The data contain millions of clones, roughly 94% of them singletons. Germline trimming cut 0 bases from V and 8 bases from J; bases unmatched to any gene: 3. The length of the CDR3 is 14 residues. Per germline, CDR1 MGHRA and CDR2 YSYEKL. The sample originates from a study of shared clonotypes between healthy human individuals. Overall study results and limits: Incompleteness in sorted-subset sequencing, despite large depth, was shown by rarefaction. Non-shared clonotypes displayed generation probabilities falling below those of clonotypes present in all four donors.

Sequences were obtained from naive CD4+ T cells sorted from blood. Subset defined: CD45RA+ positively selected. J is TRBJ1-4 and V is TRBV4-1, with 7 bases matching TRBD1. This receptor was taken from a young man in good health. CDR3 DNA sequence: TGCGCCAGCAGCCAAGATGGACAGGACGAAAAACTGTTTTTT. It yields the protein CASSQDGQDEKLFF.